Listed here are 9 T cell receptor beta chains from one sample, sequenced in a study of cytomegalovirus exposure and HLA in healthy donors. Primers for the PCR totalled 60 Vbeta and 13 Jbeta. Here immunoSEQ multiplex PCR was the method, and the copy in TCRdb shows in-frame clones only, minus some. The repertoire holds approximately 93,000 clones, with approximately 80% as singletons. The sample consisted of PBMCs. The receptors here all came from a male donor in good health and CMV-seropositive.

In this sample, this clone turned up a few times. J is TRBJ2-7 and V is TRBV6-1, with 13 bases aligning to TRBD2. With 0 bases clipped from V and 6 bases from J, the junction kept 5 bases outside the gene matches. CDR3 length: 16 amino acids. Germline lookup yields CDR1 MNHNS and CDR2 SASEGT. CDR3 nucleotides: TGTGCCAGCAGTGAAGCGCTGGGACTAGCGGGGAGCGAGCAGTACTTC. Its translation is CASSEALGLAGSEQYF.

The chain recombines TRBV30 with TRBJ1-5; 7 bases are shared with TRBD1. Losses at the gene ends were 2 bases for V and 2 bases for J; bases not matched to a gene: 9. CDR1 and CDR2 (germline): GTSNPN, SVGIG (reference sequence). CDR3 length equals 16 residues. DNA of the CDR3: TGTGCCTGGAGTTTGACCGGGACAGCAGGCAATCAGCCCCAGCATTTT. As protein: CAWSLTGTAGNQPQHF.

Note on this clone: Other nucleotide sequences in the sample specify the same CDR3. This chain uses TRBV6-5 with TRBJ1-1; D is undetermined. The CDR3 runs to 13 residues. Between the trimmed V and J ends, which lost 0 bases and 3 bases, there was a span of 5 bases. Looked up from germline, CDR1 is MNHEY and CDR2 is SVGAGI. CDR3 loop: CASSYSRDTEAFF. The CDR3 DNA reads as TGTGCCAGCAGTTACTCGAGGGACACTGAAGCTTTCTTT.

The J gene is TRBJ2-3, the V gene TRBV29-1, with a possible D match to TRBD1 (6 bases). CDR3 length equals 14 residues. V dropped 2 bases and J dropped 1 base, with 10 bases sitting between them. Germline V gene lookup returns CDR1 SQVTM and CDR2 ANQGSEA. This chain's CDR3 is CSVETGRGTDTQYF. CDR3 nucleotides: TGCAGCGTTGAAACAGGGAGAGGCACAGATACGCAGTATTTT.

The genes are TRBV6-1 and TRBJ1-2; TRBD1 aligns across 7 bases. Germline-derived CDR1 and CDR2 are MNHNS and SASEGT. The CDR3 runs to 13 residues. V was clipped by 6 bases and J by 7 bases; unmatched bases: 8. This CDR3 reads CASRTGTEGGYTF. In nucleotides, the CDR3 is TGTGCCAGCAGAACAGGGACAGAAGGTGGCTACACCTTC.

In DNA form, the CDR3 reads TGTGCCAGCAGTTACTTTGGGACAGGCAATCAGCCCCAGCATTTT. Amino acids: CASSYFGTGNQPQHF. This rearrangement joins TRBV6-6 to TRBJ1-5, with 7 bases lining up with TRBD1. The CDR3 totals 15 residues. Looked up from germline, CDR1 is MNHNY and CDR2 is SVGAGI (reference sequence). The junction had 2 bases not matched to a gene; V was cut back by 1 base and J by 2 bases.

This chain connects TRBV13 to TRBJ2-7, with TRBD2 matching 12 bases. CDR3 length: 18 amino acids. Germline V gives CDR1 PRHDT, CDR2 FYEKMQ (reference sequence). V gave up 4 bases and J gave up 6 bases; unmatched junction bases: 16. CDR3 residues: CASSSGLAGTPVRSEQYF. The CDR3 coding sequence is TGTGCCAGCAGCTCCGGACTAGCGGGGACCCCCGTGAGGAGCGAGCAGTACTTC.

The CDR3 DNA sequence: TGTGCCAGTAGTATCGGAGGGCTTAGAAATCAGCCCCAGCATTTT. It is translated as CASSIGGLRNQPQHF. The V and J genes are TRBV19 and TRBJ1-5, with unresolved D. The germline V gene has CDR1 LNHDA and CDR2 SQIVND (reference sequence). The CDR3 has 15 residues. The V end lost 3 bases, the J end lost 4 bases, and 13 bases lay between the germline ends.

This clone was counted a single time. The chain carries TRBV21-1 and TRBJ2-7; TRBD1 reflects the table's D call only, with no check against the DNA. TRBV21-1 is a pseudogene. The CDR3 loop spans 18 amino acids. The CDR3 loop is CASSKAITTGTGPYEQYF. The CDR3 DNA follows: TGTGCCAGCAGCAAAGCAATCACAACCGGGACAGGGCCTTACGAGCAGTACTTC.